This TCR beta chain comes out of a study of Graves' ophthalmopathy and Graves' hyperthyroidism. Whole-study results and caveats: Sensitivity of 55% to 71% and specificity of less than 85% were achieved by the model that predicted ophthalmopathy progression.

At least ten counts were recorded for this clonotype. What it recognizes is unknown. Amplification from RNA transcripts yielded the TCR beta CDR3 regions. The authors performed first-round RT-PCR with HTBI primers and then a second-round multiplex PCR. Each CDR3 protein is one row after TCRdb ran MiXCR on the multiplex PCR reads. This sample has 360,000 or so distinct CDR3 sequences, with about 16% found just once. CDR1 and CDR2 from the germline V gene are LGHNA and YSLEER. V was shortened by 0 bases and J by 6 bases, with 15 bases between the two germline ends. The CDR3 loop spans 15 amino acids. The specimen was peripheral blood. This chain links TRBV4-3 with TRBJ2-7, with D possibly TRBD2 on 6 matching bases. The clonotype comes from a woman aged 18-30 years with Graves' ophthalmopathy. CDR3 region: CASSQDSLTEGEQYF. For the CDR3, the DNA is TGCGCCAGCAGCCAAGATTCATTAACGGAGGGCGAGCAGTACTTC.